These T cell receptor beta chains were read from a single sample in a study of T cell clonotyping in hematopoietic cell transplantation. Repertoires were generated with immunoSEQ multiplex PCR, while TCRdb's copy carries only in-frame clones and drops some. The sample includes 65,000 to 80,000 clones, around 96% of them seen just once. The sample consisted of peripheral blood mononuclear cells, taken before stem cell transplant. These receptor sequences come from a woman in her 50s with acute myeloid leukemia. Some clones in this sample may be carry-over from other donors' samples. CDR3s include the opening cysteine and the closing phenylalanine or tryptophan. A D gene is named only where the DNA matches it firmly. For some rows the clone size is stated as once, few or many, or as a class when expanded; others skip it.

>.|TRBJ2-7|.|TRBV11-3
CASSLDHGGEQYF
TGTGCCAGCAGCTTAGATCATGGGGGCGAGCAGTACTTC
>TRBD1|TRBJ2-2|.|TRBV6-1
CAGARTGFAGELFF
TGTGCCGGCGCTCGGACAGGCTTCGCCGGGGAGCTGTTTTTT
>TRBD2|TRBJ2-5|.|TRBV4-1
CASSQEGSGGALETQYF
TGCGCCAGCAGCCAAGAGGGGAGCGGGGGGGCCTTGGAGACCCAGTACTTC
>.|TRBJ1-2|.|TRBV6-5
CASSRTGRYGYTF
TGTGCCAGCAGTAGAACAGGGAGATACGGCTACACCTTC
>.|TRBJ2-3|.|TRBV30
CAWSETDTQYF
TGTGCCTGGAGTGAAACAGATACGCAGTATTTT
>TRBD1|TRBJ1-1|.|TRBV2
CASRRQGLDTEAFF
TGTGCCAGCAGAAGACAGGGTTTGGACACTGAAGCTTTCTTT
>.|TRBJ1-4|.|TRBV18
CASLVVSNEKLFF
TGTGCCAGCTTAGTGGTAAGTAATGAAAAACTGTTTTTT
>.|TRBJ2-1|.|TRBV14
CASRSRTSEYNEQFF
TGTGCCAGCAGAAGCAGGACCAGCGAATACAATGAGCAGTTCTTC
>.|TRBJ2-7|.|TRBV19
CASSKGYEQYF
TGTGCCAGTTCCAAAGGCTACGAGCAGTACTTC
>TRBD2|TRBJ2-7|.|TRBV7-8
CASQPGTSGRAYVYEQYF
TGTGCCAGCCAACCCGGGACTAGCGGGAGGGCCTACGTGTACGAGCAGTACTTC
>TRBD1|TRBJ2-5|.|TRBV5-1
CASSPGTGGETQYF
TGCGCCAGCAGCCCTGGGACAGGGGGGGAGACCCAGTACTTC
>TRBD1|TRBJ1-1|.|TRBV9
CASSGWDRGNTEAFF
TGTGCCAGCAGCGGGTGGGACAGGGGCAACACTGAAGCTTTCTTT
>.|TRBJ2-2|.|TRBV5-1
CASRRGTEDTGELFF
TGCGCCAGCAGGCGCGGGACAGAGGACACCGGGGAGCTGTTTTTT
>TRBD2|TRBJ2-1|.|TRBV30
CASQGASGRNEQFF
TGTGCCTCCCAAGGGGCTAGCGGGAGAAATGAGCAGTTCTTC
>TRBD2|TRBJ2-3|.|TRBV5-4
CASSLPSGGARDTQYF
TGTGCCAGCAGCCTACCTAGCGGGGGGGCCCGGGATACGCAGTATTTT
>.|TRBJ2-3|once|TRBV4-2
CASSQVGEGADTQYF
TGTGCCAGCAGCCAAGTTGGAGAGGGGGCAGATACGCAGTATTTT
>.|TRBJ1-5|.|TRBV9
CASSGYGGSQPQHF
TGTGCCAGCAGCGGCTACGGTGGATCCCAGCCCCAGCATTTT
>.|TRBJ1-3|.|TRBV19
CASRPAGSFGNTIYF
TGTGCCAGTAGGCCCGCAGGGTCTTTTGGAAACACCATATATTTT
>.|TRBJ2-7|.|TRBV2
CASRADSYEQYF
TGTGCCAGCAGGGCGGACTCTTACGAGCAGTACTTC
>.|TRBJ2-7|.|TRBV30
CALNDGLGEQYF
TGTGCCTTAAATGATGGGTTGGGCGAGCAGTACTTC
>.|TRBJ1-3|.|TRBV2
CASSVSVMSGNTIYF
TGTGCCAGCAGTGTCTCCGTGATGTCTGGAAACACCATATATTTT
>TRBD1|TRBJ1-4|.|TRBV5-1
CASSLGDRGREKLFF
TGCGCCAGCAGCTTGGGGGACAGGGGAAGGGAAAAACTGTTTTTT
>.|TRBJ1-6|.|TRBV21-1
CASSGRPSPLHF
TGTGCCAGCAGCGGTAGGCCTTCACCCCTCCACTTT
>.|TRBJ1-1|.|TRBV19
CASSALQNEAFF
TGTGCCAGTAGTGCATTACAGAATGAAGCTTTCTTT
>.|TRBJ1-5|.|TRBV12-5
CASGLGGSNQPQHF
TGTGCTAGTGGCCTGGGTGGGAGCAATCAGCCCCAGCATTTT
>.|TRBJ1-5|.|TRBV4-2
CASSQEWYSNQPQHF
TGTGCCAGCAGCCAAGAATGGTATAGCAATCAGCCCCAGCATTTT
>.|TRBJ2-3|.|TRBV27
CASNLGRGGADTQYF
TGTGCCAGCAATTTAGGAAGAGGGGGGGCAGATACGCAGTATTTT
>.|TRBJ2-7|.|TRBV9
CASSDRHLPYEQYF
TGTGCCAGCAGCGACAGACACCTTCCCTACGAGCAGTACTTC
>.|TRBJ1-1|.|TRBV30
CAWSVSQGGTEAFF
TGTGCCTGGAGTGTAAGTCAAGGGGGAACTGAAGCTTTCTTT
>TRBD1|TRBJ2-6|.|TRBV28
CASSPRGRSSGANVLTF
TGTGCCAGCAGCCCCAGGGGGCGCTCCTCTGGGGCCAACGTCCTGACTTTC
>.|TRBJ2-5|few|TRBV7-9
CASSSGTQETQYF
TGTGCCAGCAGCTCGGGAACCCAAGAGACCCAGTACTTC
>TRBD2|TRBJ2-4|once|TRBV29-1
CSVEDSTSGMYIQYF
TGCAGCGTTGAAGATAGCACTAGCGGAATGTACATTCAGTACTTC
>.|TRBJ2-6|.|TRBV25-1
CAISPHRQVLLYVLTF
TGTGCCATCTCCCCCCACCGACAGGTTCTACTGTACGTCCTGACTTTC
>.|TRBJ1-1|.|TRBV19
CASSSPTVTNTEAFF
TGTGCCAGTAGTTCCCCGACCGTTACGAACACTGAAGCTTTCTTT
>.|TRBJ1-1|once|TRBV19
CASKFGRGGNTEAFF
TGTGCCAGTAAATTCGGCCGGGGCGGGAACACTGAAGCTTTCTTT
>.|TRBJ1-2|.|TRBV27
CASRPSGRESGYTF
TGTGCCAGCAGGCCTAGCGGCAGGGAAAGTGGCTACACCTTC
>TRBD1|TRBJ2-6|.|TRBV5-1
CASSLGGTGIGANVLTF
TGCGCCAGCAGCTTGGGCGGGACAGGGATTGGGGCCAACGTCCTGACTTTC
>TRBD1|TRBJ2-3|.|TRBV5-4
CASSLLGQVTDTQYF
TGTGCCAGCAGCTTGTTGGGACAGGTCACAGATACGCAGTATTTT
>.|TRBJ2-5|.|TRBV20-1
CSARKEETQYF
TGCAGTGCTAGAAAGGAAGAGACCCAGTACTTC
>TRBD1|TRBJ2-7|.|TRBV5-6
CASSGGQGTEQYF
TGTGCCAGCAGCGGGGGACAGGGTACCGAGCAGTACTTC
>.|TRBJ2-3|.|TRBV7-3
CASSSALPGADTQYF
TGTGCCAGCAGCTCAGCCCTCCCGGGGGCAGATACGCAGTATTTT
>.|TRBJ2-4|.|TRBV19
CASSIPGGRNIQYF
TGTGCCAGTAGTATTCCCGGCGGCCGAAACATTCAGTACTTC
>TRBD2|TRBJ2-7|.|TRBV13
CASSRQRGVYEQYF
TGTGCCAGCAGCCGGCAGCGGGGGGTCTACGAGCAGTACTTC
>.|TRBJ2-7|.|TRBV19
CASSIQHGREQYF
TGTGCCAGTAGTATCCAACACGGGCGTGAGCAGTACTTC
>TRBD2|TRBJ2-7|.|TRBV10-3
CAISDLAGVTYEQYF
TGTGCCATCAGTGATCTAGCGGGAGTAACCTACGAGCAGTACTTC
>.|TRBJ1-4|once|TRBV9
CASSVGLRGGNEKLFF
TGTGCCAGCAGCGTAGGGCTCAGGGGTGGTAATGAAAAACTGTTTTTT
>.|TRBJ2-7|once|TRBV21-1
CASSKGRPRSSYEQYF
TGTGCCAGCAGCAAAGGTCGGCCAAGGAGCTCCTACGAGCAGTACTTC
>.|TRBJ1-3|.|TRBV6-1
CASMRVPGNTIYF
TGTGCCAGCATGAGAGTCCCTGGAAACACCATATATTTT
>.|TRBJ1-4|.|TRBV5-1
CASSLEGTKNEKLFF
TGCGCCAGCAGCTTGGAGGGGACAAAAAATGAAAAACTGTTTTTT
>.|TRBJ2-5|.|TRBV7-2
CASSLESRVQGRETQYF
TGTGCCAGCAGCTTAGAGAGCAGGGTCCAAGGACGAGAGACCCAGTACTTC